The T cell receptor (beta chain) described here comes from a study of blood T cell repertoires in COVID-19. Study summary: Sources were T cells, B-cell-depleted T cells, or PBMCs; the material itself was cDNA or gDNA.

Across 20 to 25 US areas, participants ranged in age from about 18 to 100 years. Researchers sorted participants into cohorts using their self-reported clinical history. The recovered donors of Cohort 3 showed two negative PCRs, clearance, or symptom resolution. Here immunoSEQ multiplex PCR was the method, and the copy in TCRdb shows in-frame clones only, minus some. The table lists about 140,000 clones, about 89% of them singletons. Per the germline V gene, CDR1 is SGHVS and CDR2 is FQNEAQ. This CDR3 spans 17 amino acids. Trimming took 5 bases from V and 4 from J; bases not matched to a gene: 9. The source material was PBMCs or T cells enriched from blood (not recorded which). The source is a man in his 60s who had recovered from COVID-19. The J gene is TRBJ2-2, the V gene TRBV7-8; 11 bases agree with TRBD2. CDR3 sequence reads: CASSRTGTSGRTGELFF. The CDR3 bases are TGTGCCAGCAGCCGCACAGGGACTAGCGGACGCACCGGGGAGCTGTTTTTT.